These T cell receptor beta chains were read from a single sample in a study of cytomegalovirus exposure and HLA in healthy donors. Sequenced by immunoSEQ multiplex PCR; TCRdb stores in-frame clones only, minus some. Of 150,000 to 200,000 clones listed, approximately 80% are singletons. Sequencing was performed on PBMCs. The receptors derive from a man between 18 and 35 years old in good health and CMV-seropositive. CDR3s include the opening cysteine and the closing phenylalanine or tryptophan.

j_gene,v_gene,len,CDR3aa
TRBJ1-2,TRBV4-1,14,CASSQDNRNYGYTF
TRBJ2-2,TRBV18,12,CASSPSAGELFF
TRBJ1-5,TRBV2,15,CATKRDSRENQPQHF
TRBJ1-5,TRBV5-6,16,CASSHGTGESNQPQHF
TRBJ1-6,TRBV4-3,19,CASSQDRIEMGQFNSPLHF
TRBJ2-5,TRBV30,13,CAWTAGLLETQYF
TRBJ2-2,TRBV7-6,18,CASSPTYRAGVNTGELFF
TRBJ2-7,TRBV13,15,CASSRGGDGAYEQYF
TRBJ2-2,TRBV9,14,CASSSARDTGELFF
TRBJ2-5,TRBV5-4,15,CASSSRRDREETQYF
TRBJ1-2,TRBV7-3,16,CASSHGGTGANYGYTF
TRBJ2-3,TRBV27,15,CASSPLAGGPHTQYF
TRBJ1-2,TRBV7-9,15,CASSLVVGQGVGYTF
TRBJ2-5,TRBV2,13,CASSEGVQETQYF
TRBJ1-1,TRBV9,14,CASSATRAGTEAFF
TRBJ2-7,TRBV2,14,CASRLTGYSYEQYF
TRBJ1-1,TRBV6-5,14,CASSYSNQDTEAFF
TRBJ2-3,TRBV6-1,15,CASSPADRGTDTQYF
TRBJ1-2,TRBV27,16,CASGPGQRAFNYGYTF
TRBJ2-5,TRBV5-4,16,CASALSGTGIQETQYF
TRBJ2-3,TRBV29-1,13,CSVDGGSTDTQYF
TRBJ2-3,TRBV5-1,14,CASSLASSTDTQYF
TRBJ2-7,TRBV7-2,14,CASSSSGTAYEQYF
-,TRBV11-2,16,CASSSTLAGRYNEQFF
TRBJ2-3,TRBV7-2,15,CASSTGLAPPDTQYF
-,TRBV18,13,CASSPAVTNEQYF
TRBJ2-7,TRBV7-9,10,CASSGSEQYF
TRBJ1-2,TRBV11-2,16,CASSSPVGGTDYGYTF
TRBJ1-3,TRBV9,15,CASSATEGDGNTIYF
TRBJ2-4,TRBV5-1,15,CASSLAPAGSNIQYF
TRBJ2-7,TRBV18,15,CASSLGTGGLSEQYF
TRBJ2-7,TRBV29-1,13,CSVARQGLREQYF
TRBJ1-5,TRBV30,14,CAWSTTFGNQPQHF
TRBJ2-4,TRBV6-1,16,CASSEAHWTPGPIQYF
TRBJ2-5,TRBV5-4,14,CASSLGGIQETQYF
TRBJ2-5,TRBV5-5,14,CASSLGGQEETQYF
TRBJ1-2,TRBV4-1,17,CASSIRDSDSPPYGYTF
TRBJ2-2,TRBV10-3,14,CAISVAANTGELFF
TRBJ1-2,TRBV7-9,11,CASSAGSGYTF
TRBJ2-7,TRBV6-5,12,CASRPNTYEQYF
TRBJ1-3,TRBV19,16,CASREGQGARRNTIYF
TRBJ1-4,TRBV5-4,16,CASSLDGGATNEKLFF
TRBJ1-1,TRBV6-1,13,CASSEGQVTEAFF
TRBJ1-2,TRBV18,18,CASSPGRGTGKSLYGYTF
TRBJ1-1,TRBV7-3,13,CASSPDRGSEAFF
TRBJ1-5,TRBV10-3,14,CAISDGLSNQPQHF
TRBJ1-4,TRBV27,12,CASGGTVGKLFF
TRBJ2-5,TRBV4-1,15,CASSQDREFSKTQYF
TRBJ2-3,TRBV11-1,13,CASSFGVVDTQYF
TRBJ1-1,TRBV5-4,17,CASTTGGGRGFDTEAFF
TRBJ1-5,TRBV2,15,CASTISRLSNQPQHF
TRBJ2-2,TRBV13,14,CASRGRIDTGELFF
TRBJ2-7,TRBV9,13,CASSGGPGDEQYF
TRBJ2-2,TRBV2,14,CASSDFTGTGELFF
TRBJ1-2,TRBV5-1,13,CASSLTVQHGYTF
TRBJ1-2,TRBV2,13,CASREDGVYGYTF
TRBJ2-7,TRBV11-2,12,CASSLSRYEQYF
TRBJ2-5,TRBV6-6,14,CATEQGTPKETQYF
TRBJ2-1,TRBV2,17,CASGRGRTGLAYNEQFF
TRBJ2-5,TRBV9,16,CASSVVGLAGVETQYF